This T cell receptor beta chain was sequenced for a study of blood T cell repertoires in COVID-19. At the level of the study: Samples of COVID-19 (acute and convalescent) were obtained from the United States, Italy and Spain. Sources were T cells, B-cell-depleted T cells, or PBMCs; the material itself was cDNA or gDNA.

Germline CDR1 and CDR2: MNHNY and SVGAGI (reference sequence). The CDR3 is made up of 14 amino acids. V was cut by 0 bases and J by 1 base, with 6 bases left in between. Study processing details: Reference gene primers were amplified, and this amplification served to estimate nucleated cell counts. This table comes from immunoSEQ multiplex PCR, and its TCRdb copy is limited to in-frame clones, with some not included. V and J calls plus clone size are reproduced from that table; the DNA served to infer D and trimming. The sample lists roughly 70,000 clones, about 90% occurring once. Sequencing used peripheral blood. V is TRBV6-6 and J is TRBJ1-1; D unclear. This receptor was taken from a man aged 55-75 years with acute or convalescent COVID-19. DNA for the CDR3: TGTGCCAGCAGTTACTCGGCGGGGAACACTGAAGCTTTCTTT. Translated: CASSYSAGNTEAFF.